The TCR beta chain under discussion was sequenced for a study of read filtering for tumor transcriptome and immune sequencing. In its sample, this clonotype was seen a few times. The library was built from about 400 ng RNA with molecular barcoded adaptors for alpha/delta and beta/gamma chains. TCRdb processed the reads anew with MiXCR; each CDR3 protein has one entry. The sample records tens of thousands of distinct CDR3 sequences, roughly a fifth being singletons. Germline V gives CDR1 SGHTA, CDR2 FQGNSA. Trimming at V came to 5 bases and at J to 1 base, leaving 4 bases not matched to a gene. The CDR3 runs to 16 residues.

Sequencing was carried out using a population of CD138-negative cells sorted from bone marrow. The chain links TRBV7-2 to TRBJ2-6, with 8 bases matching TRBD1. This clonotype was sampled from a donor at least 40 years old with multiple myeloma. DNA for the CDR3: TGTGCCAGCAGCCAGCAGGGGGCTTCTGGGGCCAACGTCCTGACTTTC. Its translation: CASSQQGASGANVLTF. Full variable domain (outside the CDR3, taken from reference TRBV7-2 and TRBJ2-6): GAGVSQSPSNKVTEKGKDVELRCDPISGHTALYWYRQSLGQGLEFLIYFQGNSAPDKSGLPSDRFSAERTGGSVSTLTIQRTQQEDSAVYLCASSQQGASGANVLTFGAGSRLTVL.